The 14 T cell receptor beta chains presented below share a single source sample, sequenced in a study of blood T cell repertoires in COVID-19. Profiled with immunoSEQ multiplex PCR; TCRdb holds only in-frame clones, not every one. The sample carries under 200,000 clones, about four fifths recorded once. The specimen sequenced was peripheral blood. The receptors derive from a man in his 70s with active or convalescent COVID-19.

The chain combines TRBV28 with TRBJ1-2, with 7 bases matching TRBD1. After removal of 8 bases from V and 4 bases from J, the junction contained 7 bases not matched to a gene. The CDR3 spans 13 residues. Looked up from germline, CDR1 is MDHEN and CDR2 is SYDVKM. CDR3 amino acids: CASWDRFGYGYTF. The CDR3 DNA follows: TGTGCCAGCTGGGACAGATTCGGCTATGGCTACACCTTC.

This rearrangement joins TRBV6-4 to TRBJ2-2, with D perhaps TRBD1 (5 bases). CDR1 and CDR2 from the germline V gene are MRHNA and SNTAGT. Trimming removed 5 bases at V and 5 bases at J, with 18 bases between. The length of the CDR3 is 16 residues. In DNA, the CDR3 is TGTGCCAGCAGTCCCTTTCAAGGGGCGCGGACCGGGGAGCTGTTTTTT. Protein: CASSPFQGARTGELFF.

This clone showed up just once. CDR3 sequence reads: CASSPLGGGNYGYTF. Written as DNA, the CDR3 is TGTGCCAGCAGCCCTCTGGGCGGGGGTAACTATGGCTACACCTTC. The rearrangement uses TRBV27 and TRBJ1-2; D might be TRBD1 (5 bases). CDR1 and CDR2 (germline): MNHEY, SMNVEV (reference sequence). V lost 6 bases and J 1 base, leaving 15 bases between the germline ends. The CDR3 totals 15 residues.

This chain uses TRBV19 with TRBJ1-2; tentatively, D is TRBD1 (6 bases). Trimming shortened V by 5 bases and J by 4 bases, and 20 bases separated the two germline ends. Per germline, CDR1 LNHDA and CDR2 SQIVND (reference sequence). This CDR3 has 16 amino acids. This chain's CDR3 is CASSPTIAGGSYGYTF. The CDR3 DNA follows: TGTGCCAGTAGTCCTACCATCGCGGGGGGCAGCTATGGCTACACCTTC.

This chain connects TRBV5-5 to TRBJ2-7, with a possible D match to TRBD1 (5 bases). With 0 bases removed from V and 6 bases from J, the gap between germline ends came to 13 bases. Germline assignment: CDR1 SGHKS and CDR2 YYEKEE (reference sequence). This CDR3 comprises 14 residues. In DNA, the CDR3 is TGTGCCAGCAGCTTGGATCTCAGGGCTGGCGAGCAGTACTTC. It codes for CASSLDLRAGEQYF.

This sequence joins TRBV7-9 and TRBJ2-1; D perhaps matches TRBD1 (5 bases). Per germline, CDR1 SEHNR and CDR2 FQNEAQ (reference sequence). This CDR3 is built from 14 residues. The germline V and J ends were trimmed by 2 bases and 8 bases, with 13 bases remaining between them. The CDR3 sequence is CASSLSGARDEQFF. CDR3 DNA sequence: TGTGCCAGCAGCTTATCTGGGGCGCGCGATGAGCAGTTCTTC.

The chain employs TRBV10-3 and TRBJ1-3; D remains ambiguous. The CDR3 runs to 14 residues. Trimming pared 8 bases from V and 0 bases from J, leaving 11 bases between. Germline CDR1 is ENHRY and CDR2 is SYGVKD. CDR3 sequence: CAIYRGNSGNTIYF. In nucleotides, the CDR3 is TGTGCCATCTATCGGGGTAACTCTGGAAACACCATATATTTT.

This clone was detected only a few times. The chain couples TRBV14 to TRBJ1-2; 9 bases are shared with TRBD1. The CDR3 extends over 15 amino acids. The V gene's germline CDR1 is SGHDN and CDR2 FVKESK. J was trimmed by 1 base and V by 4 bases; bases with no gene match: 4. CDR3 DNA sequence: TGTGCCAGCAGCCCCGGGACAGGGTTTAACTATGGCTACACCTTC. Translation gives CASSPGTGFNYGYTF.

V is TRBV6-2 or TRBV6-3 and J is TRBJ1-1, with TRBD1 matching 7 bases. Germline CDR1 and CDR2: MNHEY and SVGEGT. J lost 1 base, V lost 6 bases, and 8 bases had no gene match. CDR3 length: 15 amino acids. The CDR3 protein is CASSPPTGRNTEAFF. The DNA for the CDR3 is TGTGCCAGCAGCCCGCCGACAGGGAGGAACACTGAAGCTTTCTTT.

This chain links TRBV6-5 with TRBJ1-5; possible D gene TRBD1, 6 bases. CDR1 and CDR2 from the germline V gene are MNHEY and SVGAGI. This CDR3 is built from 15 residues. The ends were cut back, 3 bases at V and 5 bases at J, with 14 bases in the middle. This CDR3 is CASSYDPTGYQPQHF. Written as DNA, the CDR3 is TGTGCCAGCAGTTATGATCCGACAGGCTATCAGCCCCAGCATTTT.

The rearrangement uses TRBV30 and TRBJ2-2, with TRBD2 as a possible D gene (5 bases). The germline gives CDR1 GTSNPN, CDR2 SVGIG (reference sequence). V lost 3 bases to trimming and J lost 1 base, with 6 bases between them. This CDR3 is built from 13 residues. The CDR3 sequence is CAWREGNTGELFF. The CDR3 coding sequence is TGTGCCTGGAGAGAGGGGAACACCGGGGAGCTGTTTTTT.

This chain links TRBV6-6 with TRBJ1-6; D is undetermined. From germline, CDR1 is MNHNY and CDR2 SVGAGI (reference sequence). CDR3 length: 14 amino acids. Trimming took off 3 bases at V and 3 bases at J, with 6 bases between the two ends. Here the CDR3 DNA reads TGTGCCAGCAGTTATTTAGACTATAATTCACCCCTCCACTTT. Amino acids: CASSYLDYNSPLHF.

The rearrangement joins TRBV6-6 to TRBJ1-2, with D maybe TRBD1 (5 bases). The CDR3 totals 12 residues. V was cut by 11 bases and J by 6 bases, with 16 bases left in between. Germline loops: CDR1 MNHNY, CDR2 SVGAGI (reference sequence). Written as DNA, the CDR3 is TGTGCCTCGGGCAGGGAAGATGATGGCTACACCTTC. It specifies CASGREDDGYTF.

The J gene is TRBJ2-7, the V gene TRBV10-3, with 8 nucleotides matching TRBD1. CDR1 is ENHRY and CDR2 is SYGVKD in the germline V gene. J lost 0 bases, V lost 0 bases, and 7 bases had no gene match. The CDR3 consists of 17 residues. The chain's CDR3 is CAISESGDRILSYEQYF. The CDR3, as DNA: TGTGCCATCAGTGAGTCGGGGGACAGGATACTCTCCTACGAGCAGTACTTC.